These 27 T cell receptor beta chains were sequenced from one sample in a study of cytomegalovirus exposure and HLA in healthy donors (dated by TCRdb to the late 2010s). The library was built by means of the immunoSEQ multiplex PCR assay. A mixture of 60 forward primers for TCR Vbeta segments and 13 reverse primers for TCR Jbeta segments was used in the multiplex PCR. TCRdb limited this immuneACCESS table to in-frame rearrangements with V and J called. A share of clones is missing; checked studies link under half to unresolved V genes, and the rest is unexplained. Across this sample there are about 280,000 clones, with 70% to 90% seen only once. Of the sample, about 2.3% is held by the ten largest clones. What was sequenced was PBMCs. The receptors come from a woman aged 18-29 years in good health and CMV-seronegative.

The J gene is TRBJ1-2, the V gene TRBV7-8; TRBD1 matches at 9 bases. The CDR3 sequence is 15 residues long. V was clipped by 5 bases and J by 3 bases; unmatched bases: 7. CDR1 is SGHVS and CDR2 is FQNEAQ in the germline V gene. The chain's CDR3 is CASSPRDRVDYGYTF. CDR3 DNA sequence: TGTGCCAGCAGCCCCCGGGACAGGGTCGACTATGGCTACACCTTC.

CDR3: CASRSGTGAYEQYF. The CDR3, as DNA: TGTGCCAGCAGATCCGGGACAGGAGCCTACGAGCAGTACTTC. The chain links TRBV27 to TRBJ2-7, with 8 bases matching TRBD1. The CDR3 runs 14 residues. Per the germline V gene, CDR1 is MNHEY and CDR2 is SMNVEV (reference sequence). V lost 6 bases to trimming and J lost 2 bases; unmatched junction nucleotides: 6.

In its sample, this clone was seen once. The genes are TRBV18 and TRBJ2-5; weak D call: TRBD1 (6 bases). V lost 6 bases and J lost 5, with 25 bases in between. The germline V gene encodes CDR1 KGHSH and CDR2 LQKENI. This CDR3 comprises 17 residues. This chain's CDR3 is CASSYQMGHTGRETQYF. The CDR3 DNA follows: TGTGCCAGCTCGTACCAGATGGGACATACGGGAAGGGAGACCCAGTACTTC.

The chain is built from TRBV19 and TRBJ2-7; a weak D match, TRBD2 (6 bases). Trimming shortened V by 3 bases and J by 6 bases, and 12 bases separated the two germline ends. The CDR3 totals 13 residues. Germline assignment: CDR1 LNHDA and CDR2 SQIVND (reference sequence). The CDR3 nucleotides read TGTGCCAGTAGTATTACCTCGGAGGGCGAGCAGTACTTC. Translation gives CASSITSEGEQYF.

The chain combines TRBV5-1 with TRBJ1-1, with D possibly being TRBD1 (6 bases). The CDR3 runs 13 residues. Germline CDR1 and CDR2: SGHRS and YFSETQ. Trimming left V 6 bases short and J 1 base short, with 10 bases between. For the CDR3, the DNA is TGCGCCAGCAAGGCAGGGGAGAACACTGAAGCTTTCTTT. Translation: CASKAGENTEAFF.

This chain uses TRBV18 with TRBJ2-7, with D possibly being TRBD1 (6 bases). The germline V gene encodes CDR1 KGHSH and CDR2 LQKENI. The CDR3 is 22 amino acids. Trimming took 0 bases from V and 4 from J, leaving 34 bases between them. For the CDR3, the DNA is TGTGCCAGCTCACCACCGGTCCTCCTTACAGGGCCCTTTCTCCCTCTCTTGTACGAGCAGTACTTC. It yields the protein CASSPPVLLTGPFLPLLYEQYF.

The chain combines TRBV5-4 with TRBJ2-7; 8 bases are shared with TRBD1. Germline loops: CDR1 SGHNT, CDR2 YYREEE (reference sequence). This CDR3 region has 15 residues. Trimming cost V 3 bases and J 2 bases; bases outside gene matches: 7. The CDR3 reads CASSSKDRATYEQYF. The CDR3 bases are TGTGCCAGCAGCTCCAAGGACAGGGCAACCTACGAGCAGTACTTC.

The chain has TRBV7-3 and TRBJ2-7; the D gene is possibly TRBD1 (6 bases). Per the germline V gene, CDR1 is SGHTA and CDR2 is FQGTGA. CDR3 length: 14 residues. V gave up 1 base and J gave up 7 bases, with 14 bases separating them. The CDR3 region is CASSLMGATGEQYF. The DNA for the CDR3 is TGTGCCAGCAGCTTAATGGGGGCCACCGGAGAGCAGTACTTC.

V gene TRBV4-2 combines with J gene TRBJ1-3, with D perhaps matching TRBD1 (6 bases). The V gene lost 0 bases and the J gene lost 8 bases, with 14 bases spanning the gap. The CDR3 is made up of 15 amino acids. Germline CDR1 LGHNA, CDR2 YNFKEQ. In DNA form, the CDR3 reads TGTGCCAGCAGCCAAGATCCTAGGGGGGGGGACACCATATATTTT. It specifies CASSQDPRGGDTIYF.

The CDR3: CASSLNSHSYEQYF. In nucleotides, the CDR3 is TGTGCCAGCAGCTTAAATAGCCACTCCTACGAGCAGTACTTC. This rearrangement joins TRBV7-3 to TRBJ2-7; D gene uncertain. V gave up 1 base and J gave up 0 bases, with 7 bases separating them. Germline CDR1 SGHTA, CDR2 FQGTGA. The CDR3 length is 14 residues.

V gene TRBV29-1 combines with J gene TRBJ1-2, with 7 bases lining up with TRBD1. This CDR3 spans 11 amino acids. From germline, CDR1 is SQVTM and CDR2 ANQGSEA. The ends lost 7 bases at V and 8 bases at J; junction bases unmatched: 7. The DNA for the CDR3 is TGCAGCGCTGTGACAGGGCGAGGCTACACCTTC. This encodes CSAVTGRGYTF.

This clone was seen just once. V and J are TRBV10-2 and TRBJ1-2; TRBD1 might be the D (5 bases). CDR3 size: 17 residues. Germline loops: CDR1 WSHSY, CDR2 SAAADI. Trimming stripped 3 bases from V and 0 bases from J, with 17 bases between. The CDR3 coding sequence is TGCGCCAGCAGTGAATCCATTCGACAGCGTTCTAACTATGGCTACACCTTC. Its translation: CASSESIRQRSNYGYTF.

J is TRBJ1-2 and V is TRBV5-6; 10 nucleotides agree with TRBD1. Germline trimming cut 0 bases from V and 7 bases from J; bases unmatched to any gene: 0. The CDR3 contains 13 residues. Germline V gene sequence: CDR1 SGHDT, CDR2 YYEEEE. CDR3 coding DNA: TGTGCCAGCAGCTTGGGGACAGGGGGTGGCTACACCTTC. This sequence encodes CASSLGTGGGYTF.

The V and J genes are TRBV5-5 and TRBJ1-6; D might be TRBD1 (6 bases). V was shortened by 0 bases and J by 5 bases, with 6 bases between the two germline ends. This CDR3 region has 14 residues. Germline V gene lookup returns CDR1 SGHKS and CDR2 YYEKEE (reference sequence). The DNA of the CDR3 is TGTGCCAGCAGCTTGGCAGGGGATAATTCACCCCTCCACTTT. Its translation is CASSLAGDNSPLHF.

This rearrangement joins TRBV5-7 to TRBJ1-2, with D possibly matching TRBD1 (5 bases). TRBV5-7 is flagged as an ORF with uncertain function. The CDR3 contains 14 residues. The V end was cut by 0 bases, the J end by 4 bases, with 10 bases between. The CDR3 region is CASSLVWGGYGYTF. Here the CDR3 DNA reads TGTGCCAGCAGCTTGGTTTGGGGCGGCTATGGCTACACCTTC.

This clone came up once. The genes are TRBV30 and TRBJ2-1; 7 nucleotides align to TRBD2. The CDR3 sequence is 15 residues long. Germline V CDR1 and CDR2: GTSNPN, SVGIG (reference sequence). V shed 3 bases and J 7 bases; nucleotides not matched to a gene: 12. Here the CDR3 reads CAWRGGPVGVNEQFF. For the CDR3, the DNA is TGTGCCTGGAGGGGAGGGCCCGTCGGGGTGAATGAGCAGTTCTTC.

In this sample, this clone turned up once. J is TRBJ2-1 and V is TRBV9; D is unresolved. The length of the CDR3 is 14 residues. V shed 4 bases and J shed 6 bases, with 14 bases lying between them. Germline loops: CDR1 SGDLS, CDR2 YYNGEE. CDR3 sequence (DNA): TGTGCCAGCAGCTCCCGTCTAGATGGCAATGAGCAGTTCTTC. The encoded protein is CASSSRLDGNEQFF.

CDR3 DNA sequence: TGTGCCAGCAGCTCAGATGGACAGACAACATATGGCTACACCTTC. Amino acid sequence: CASSSDGQTTYGYTF. The chain combines TRBV13 with TRBJ1-2; TRBD1 is a possible D gene (6 bases). CDR1 and CDR2 (germline): PRHDT, FYEKMQ (reference sequence). V shed 4 bases and J shed 5 bases, with 17 bases lying between them. The length of the CDR3 is 15 residues.

In DNA, the CDR3 is TGTGCCAGCAGCCCCCCCCTTCGGGACAGGGTTAAAGGGGAGCAGTTCTTC. It yields the protein CASSPPLRDRVKGEQFF. The chain is built from TRBV2 and TRBJ2-1; 9 bases match TRBD1. The CDR3 runs to 17 residues. Trimming removed 6 bases from V and 10 bases from J; junction bases left unmatched: 19. In germline, CDR1 is SNHLY, CDR2 FYNNEI.

This chain connects TRBV9 to TRBJ2-1; 14 nucleotides line up with TRBD2. Germline V lookup: CDR1 SGDLS, CDR2 YYNGEE. Trimming at V came to 4 bases and at J to 10 bases, leaving 10 bases not matched to a gene. The CDR3 contains 16 residues. The CDR3 sequence: CASSPGTSGGRVEQFF. The CDR3 nucleotides read TGTGCCAGCAGCCCGGGGACTAGCGGGGGAAGGGTGGAGCAGTTCTTC.

This rearrangement joins TRBV2 to TRBJ2-1; 9 bases are shared with TRBD2. V gave up 8 bases and J gave up 9 bases; unmatched junction bases: 20. Germline V gene data show CDR1 as SNHLY and CDR2 as FYNNEI. The CDR3 has 17 amino acids. The CDR3 region has the DNA TGTGCCAGCCGGATGAGGAGCGGGGGGACGGCGTTGGGTGAGCAGTTCTTC. Encoded protein: CASRMRSGGTALGEQFF.

This chain links TRBV6-4 with TRBJ2-7; 9 bases agree with TRBD2. Per the germline V gene, CDR1 is MRHNA and CDR2 is SNTAGT. V trimming: 6 bases; J trimming: 3 bases; junction bases outside the gene matches: 18. This CDR3 region has 18 residues. CDR3 DNA: TGTGCCAGCAGCCGATTAACCTACAATAGCGGGGGAGGCTACGAGCAGTACTTC. It is translated as CASSRLTYNSGGGYEQYF.

The chain couples TRBV28 to TRBJ1-2; 10 bases are a match to TRBD1. Losses at the gene ends were 5 bases for V and 2 bases for J; bases not matched to a gene: 5. The V gene's germline CDR1 is MDHEN and CDR2 SYDVKM. This CDR3 has 15 residues. The CDR3 DNA reads as TGTGCCAGCAGTCAACCGGGACAGGGGAACTATGGCTACACCTTC. Translation gives CASSQPGQGNYGYTF.

On this clone itself: At one boundary the junction diverges from the germline segment, which might be a read error. The J gene is TRBJ1-1, the V gene TRBV7-7, with D hard to call. Germline V gene lookup returns CDR1 SSHAT and CDR2 FNYEAQ (reference sequence). CDR3 length: 14 amino acids. The CDR3 region is CASSLQRELHEAFF. CDR3 nucleotide sequence: TGTGCTAGCAGCTTACAACGGGAGCTACATGAAGCTTTCTTT. The full variable domain, in which reference TRBV7-7 and TRBJ1-1 provide the parts outside the CDR3, is GAGVSQSPRYKVTKRGQDVTLRCDPISSHATLYWYQQALGQGPEFLTYFNYEAQPDKSGLPSDRFSAERPEGSISTLTIQRTEQRDSAMYRCASSLQRELHEAFFGQGTRLTVV.

The gene calls are TRBV18 and TRBJ2-6; D is uncertain. Trimming stripped 2 bases from V and 2 bases from J, with 19 bases between. Germline loops: CDR1 KGHSH, CDR2 LQKENI. The CDR3 length is 19 residues. The CDR3 reads CASSPYVRPPRTGANVLTF. CDR3 nucleotides: TGTGCCAGCTCACCATACGTACGCCCCCCCAGGACTGGGGCCAACGTCCTGACTTTC.

This rearrangement joins TRBV30 to TRBJ2-3; weak D call: TRBD1 (5 bases). The CDR3 is 15 amino acids. V lost 7 bases and J lost 2, with 19 bases in between. Germline assignment: CDR1 GTSNPN and CDR2 SVGIG (reference sequence). The CDR3 nucleotides read TGTGCCTCCACAGGCTTGCCCTTGAACACAGATACGCAGTATTTT. Translated, it gives CASTGLPLNTDTQYF. Variable domain in full (rest from reference TRBV30 and TRBJ2-3): SQTIHQWPATLVQPVGSPLSLECTVEGTSNPNLYWYRQAAGRGLQLLFYSVGIGQISSEVPQNLSASRPQDRQFILSSKKLLLSDSGFYLCASTGLPLNTDTQYFGPGTRLTVL.

The chain's CDR3 is CASSIRRGPNEKLFF. The DNA of the CDR3 is TGTGCCAGTAGTATTCGGAGGGGCCCCAATGAAAAACTGTTTTTT. The rearrangement uses TRBV19 and TRBJ1-4, with a weak D call TRBD1 (5 bases). Trimming pared 3 bases from V and 5 bases from J, leaving 13 bases between. This CDR3 is 15 amino acids long. The germline CDR1 and CDR2 sequences are LNHDA and SQIVND (reference sequence). Full variable domain (missing parts from reference TRBV19 and TRBJ1-4): DGGITQSPKYLFRKEGQNVTLSCEQNLNHDAMYWYRQDPGQGLRLIYYSQIVNDFQKGDIAEGYSVSREKKESFPLTVTSAQKNPTAFYLCASSIRRGPNEKLFFGSGTQLSVL.